These 5 T cell receptor beta chains were sequenced from one sample in a study of cytomegalovirus exposure and HLA in healthy donors. PCR involved 60 Vbeta and 13 Jbeta primers. The table came from immunoSEQ multiplex PCR; TCRdb's copy has only in-frame clones and leaves some out. Its table lists fewer than 250,000 clones. The material sequenced was PBMCs. These receptors were taken from a woman younger than 45 in good health and CMV-seropositive.

This chain links TRBV2 with TRBJ2-3; 11 bases agree with TRBD2. V was clipped by 3 bases and J by 5 bases; unmatched bases: 13. Germline V gene lookup returns CDR1 SNHLY and CDR2 FYNNEI. The length of the CDR3 is 18 residues. In DNA, the CDR3 is TGTGCCAGCAGTGACAGTCTAGCGGGGGGTCCAATTGTAGATACGCAGTATTTT. Translated: CASSDSLAGGPIVDTQYF.

The chain couples TRBV19 to TRBJ2-1; a possible D gene is TRBD2 (6 bases). This CDR3 is built from 14 residues. The germline CDR1 and CDR2 sequences are LNHDA and SQIVND (reference sequence). V was cut by 6 bases and J by 3 bases, with 12 bases left in between. The CDR3 nucleotides read TGTGCCAGTAGCCTTAGCGGCCTCTACAATGAGCAGTTCTTC. This translates into CASSLSGLYNEQFF. Variable domain in full (rest from reference TRBV19 and TRBJ2-1): DGGITQSPKYLFRKEGQNVTLSCEQNLNHDAMYWYRQDPGQGLRLIYYSQIVNDFQKGDIAEGYSVSREKKESFPLTVTSAQKNPTAFYLCASSLSGLYNEQFFGPGTRLTVL.

CDR3 amino acids: CSVAHPGGLRVGYEQYF. The CDR3 DNA reads as TGCAGCGTTGCCCATCCGGGGGGCCTCCGAGTAGGTTACGAGCAGTACTTC. V usage is TRBV29-1 and J usage is TRBJ2-7, with D possibly matching TRBD2 (7 bases). Between the trimmed V and J ends, which lost 4 bases and 4 bases, there was a span of 26 bases. Germline V lookup: CDR1 SQVTM, CDR2 ANQGSEA. The CDR3 is 17 residues long.

This chain uses TRBV29-1 with TRBJ2-5; the D gene is possibly TRBD1 (5 bases). Germline values: CDR1 SQVTM, CDR2 ANQGSEA. The ends were cut back, 6 bases at V and 0 bases at J, with 8 bases in the middle. CDR3 length: 12 residues. DNA of the CDR3: TGCAGCGTAGTAGGGGACCAAGAGACCCAGTACTTC. Protein: CSVVGDQETQYF. Based on the CDR3 plus reference TRBV29-1 and TRBJ2-5, the full variable domain is SAVISQKPSRDICQRGTSLTIQCQVDSQVTMMFWYRQQPGQSLTLIATANQGSEATYESGFVIDKFPISRPNLTFSTLTVSNMSPEDSSIYLCSVVGDQETQYFGPGTRLLVL.

This chain uses TRBV5-1 with TRBJ2-2; D is perhaps TRBD1 (6 bases). CDR1 and CDR2 from the germline V gene are SGHRS and YFSETQ. The CDR3 extends over 16 amino acids. The germline V and J ends were trimmed by 2 bases and 3 bases, with 14 bases remaining between them. DNA of the CDR3: TGCGCCAGCAGCTTATTGGAACAGGGAGACACCGGGGAGCTGTTTTTT. It encodes CASSLLEQGDTGELFF.